Each of the 10 T cell receptor beta chains below was sequenced from the same sample in a study of T cells after posttransplantation cyclophosphamide. Treatment was busulfan-fludarabine conditioning, a marrow graft, and cyclophosphamide on days +3 and +4. Data came from immunoSEQ multiplex PCR; TCRdb stores just in-frame clones and leaves some out. The table lists tens of thousands of clones, 78% of them singletons. The source was CD4+ T cells sorted from blood, collected roughly 2,000 days after a stem cell transplant with posttransplant cyclophosphamide. The receptors shown here come from a female patient in her thirties or forties who received an allogeneic stem cell transplant from a related donor, was CMV-positive, and had no GVHD. Some T cells may trace back to the graft donor.

The chain uses TRBV13 and TRBJ2-1, with TRBD1 matching 10 bases. Germline-derived CDR1 and CDR2 are PRHDT and FYEKMQ (reference sequence). CDR3 size: 16 residues. Germline trimming cut 6 bases from V and 4 bases from J; bases unmatched to any gene: 9. This CDR3 is CASSDLTGGIYNEQFF. The DNA of the CDR3 is TGTGCCAGCAGTGACTTGACAGGGGGCATTTACAATGAGCAGTTCTTC.

This chain links TRBV5-1 with TRBJ2-1; 8 bases line up with TRBD2. Germline trimming cut 2 bases from V and 3 bases from J; bases unmatched to any gene: 4. CDR1 and CDR2 from the germline V gene are SGHRS and YFSETQ. The CDR3 runs 15 residues. The CDR3 DNA reads TGCGCCAGCAGCTTTGGTGGGACTAGCTACAATGAGCAGTTCTTC. As protein: CASSFGGTSYNEQFF.

Here the CDR3 DNA reads TGTGCCAGCTCCCTGGGGGGGTACCAAGAGACCCAGTACTTC. The encoded protein is CASSLGGYQETQYF. The chain is built from TRBV6-1 and TRBJ2-5, with 7 bases identical to TRBD2. The CDR3 contains 14 residues. The germline V gene has CDR1 MNHNS and CDR2 SASEGT. V lost 8 bases, J lost 0 bases, and 6 bases stayed unmatched.

The chain joins TRBV5-1 to TRBJ2-3, with D perhaps TRBD1 (5 bases). This CDR3 contains 13 residues. V was shortened by 5 bases and J by 3 bases, with 10 bases between the two germline ends. Germline V gene data show CDR1 as SGHRS and CDR2 as YFSETQ. This CDR3 is CASRWSGTDTQYF. CDR3 bases: TGCGCCAGCAGGTGGTCAGGGACAGATACGCAGTATTTT.

The rearrangement joins TRBV5-4 to TRBJ1-5; D unresolved. This CDR3 region has 14 residues. Germline CDR1 is SGHNT and CDR2 is YYREEE (reference sequence). The ends were cut back, 2 bases at V and 5 bases at J, with 11 bases in the middle. Here the CDR3 DNA reads TGTGCCAGCAGCTTAAATTCCGGGGATCAGCCCCAGCATTTT. Protein sequence: CASSLNSGDQPQHF.

This clone turned up a few times. V gene TRBV27 combines with J gene TRBJ1-1; D is perhaps TRBD1 (5 bases). The CDR3 is 14 amino acids. The ends were cut back, 5 bases at V and 2 bases at J, with 12 bases in the middle. Germline values: CDR1 MNHEY, CDR2 SMNVEV (reference sequence). The CDR3 DNA reads as TGTGCCAGCAGTGCCCAGGGTCGAAACACTGAAGCTTTCTTT. This sequence encodes CASSAQGRNTEAFF.

The chain links TRBV6-5 to TRBJ2-7; D may be TRBD1 (6 bases). This CDR3 region has 15 residues. Trimming took off 5 bases at V and 0 bases at J, with 14 bases between the two ends. Germline V CDR1 and CDR2: MNHEY, SVGAGI. The CDR3 DNA sequence: TGTGCCAGCAGTCGACCGGGACAATCCTCCTACGAGCAGTACTTC. Translated: CASSRPGQSSYEQYF.

The V call is TRBV9, the J call TRBJ2-2; 7 positions agree with TRBD1. Unmatched junction bases numbered 2, after V lost 3 bases and J lost 6 bases. The CDR3 runs to 13 residues. The V gene's germline CDR1 is SGDLS and CDR2 YYNGEE. CDR3 nucleotides: TGTGCCAGCAGCGACAGGGGAGCCGGGGAGCTGTTTTTT. Residues: CASSDRGAGELFF.

The chain employs TRBV5-8 and TRBJ1-2; 8 bases fit TRBD1. Trimming took 4 bases from V and 7 from J; bases not matched to a gene: 9. Germline V gives CDR1 SGHTS, CDR2 YDEGEE. CDR3 length equals 14 residues. DNA for the CDR3: TGTGCCAGCAGCGGGACCCAGGGGGCGCTTGGCTACACCTTC. It yields the protein CASSGTQGALGYTF.

The rearrangement links TRBV5-3 to TRBJ2-7, with 8 bases that match TRBD1. TRBV5-3 is labeled an ORF, and its function is uncertain. The CDR3 spans 18 residues. With 4 bases clipped from V and 3 bases from J, the junction kept 18 bases outside the gene matches. The CDR3 is CARSRGTGKRGEDYEQYF. The DNA for the CDR3 is TGTGCCAGAAGCCGAGGGACAGGAAAAAGGGGAGAAGACTACGAGCAGTACTTC.